Listed below are T cell receptor beta chains from one sample, sequenced in a study of naive and memory T cell subsets. TCRdb redid the calling of the UMI-ligation and nested PCR reads with MiXCR, one entry per CDR3 protein. The sample includes 140,000 to 150,000 distinct CDR3 sequences, under 25% seen only once; the top ten take 0.095% to 0.12%. What was sequenced was naive CD4+ T cells from blood. The receptors were gathered from a human donor in good health. Both conserved end residues are part of each CDR3. The D gene is left open where the match is weak. Rows may omit the clone size; those that give it use once, few, many or a size class.

size: few
D: TRBD2
V: TRBV6-5
J: TRBJ2-1
DNA: TGTGCCAGTACGCCGGGACTAGCGCTAAATGAGCAGTTCTTC
CDR3: CASTPGLALNEQFF

size: NA
D: NA
V: TRBV7-9
J: TRBJ2-5
DNA: TGTGCCAGCAGCCAGCCGGTAGAGACCCAGTACTTC
CDR3: CASSQPVETQYF

size: NA
D: NA
V: TRBV29-1
J: TRBJ1-1
DNA: TGCAGCGTTGAAGACACGACGGGCACTGAAGCTTTCTTT
CDR3: CSVEDTTGTEAFF

size: few
D: NA
V: TRBV7-2
J: TRBJ2-5
DNA: TGTGCCAGCAGCAACGTAGCGGATCGGTGGGAGACCCAGTACTTC
CDR3: CASSNVADRWETQYF

size: NA
D: TRBD1
V: TRBV7-2
J: TRBJ2-7
DNA: TGTGCCAGCAGCGGGACAGGGGGCTTGAGAGAGCAGTACTTC
CDR3: CASSGTGGLREQYF

size: many
D: NA
V: TRBV28
J: TRBJ1-6
DNA: TGTGCCAGCAGTGACAGGTCTAATTCACCCCTCCACTTT
CDR3: CASSDRSNSPLHF

size: few
D: TRBD1
V: TRBV7-2
J: TRBJ1-5
DNA: TGTGCCAGCAGTTTTCAGGGGGTATTCAATCAGCCCCAGCATTTT
CDR3: CASSFQGVFNQPQHF

size: few
D: NA
V: TRBV20-1
J: TRBJ2-7
DNA: TGCAGCGCAAACCTCGTATACGAGCAGTACTTC
CDR3: CSANLVYEQYF

size: NA
D: NA
V: TRBV20-1
J: TRBJ1-5
DNA: TGCAGTGGCAGTCCCGCGGTTAGCAATCAGCCCCAGCATTTT
CDR3: CSGSPAVSNQPQHF

size: many
D: NA
V: TRBV19
J: TRBJ2-1
DNA: TGTGCCAGTAGTCGGGAGAGGGCCAACAATGAGCAGTTCTTC
CDR3: CASSRERANNEQFF

size: many
D: TRBD1
V: TRBV12-3/TRBV12-4
J: TRBJ1-5
DNA: TGTGCCAGCAGTTCCACAGGGGGTGGTCAGCCCCAGCATTTT
CDR3: CASSSTGGGQPQHF

size: NA
D: NA
V: TRBV2
J: TRBJ1-4
DNA: TGTGCCAGCCTTGGGACCTCAACTAATGAAAAACTGTTTTTT
CDR3: CASLGTSTNEKLFF

size: NA
D: NA
V: TRBV12-3/TRBV12-4
J: TRBJ2-7
DNA: TGTGCCAGCAGCGCACTAAACGAGCAGTACTTC
CDR3: CASSALNEQYF

size: NA
D: NA
V: TRBV7-2
J: TRBJ2-7
DNA: TGTGCCAGCAGCTTAACCGGGCCCAAAACGTACGAGCAGTACTTC
CDR3: CASSLTGPKTYEQYF

size: few
D: NA
V: TRBV5-1
J: TRBJ1-3
DNA: TGCGCCAGCAGCCGAGGGACAACTGGAAACACCATATATTTT
CDR3: CASSRGTTGNTIYF

size: NA
D: NA
V: TRBV2
J: TRBJ2-1
DNA: TGTGCCAGCAGTGTGGTGGGTTACAATGAGCAGTTCTTC
CDR3: CASSVVGYNEQFF

size: NA
D: NA
V: TRBV5-1
J: TRBJ2-6
DNA: TGCGCCAGCAGCTCCAGGGCTGGGGGGGCCAACGTCCTGACTTTC
CDR3: CASSSRAGGANVLTF

size: many
D: NA
V: TRBV4-2
J: TRBJ2-1
DNA: TGTGCCAGCAGCCAAGTTAAAGCCAATGAGCAGTTCTTC
CDR3: CASSQVKANEQFF

size: few
D: TRBD1
V: TRBV29-1
J: TRBJ1-1
DNA: TGCAGCGGACAGGGCGGTCAGATGAACACTGAAGCTTTCTTT
CDR3: CSGQGGQMNTEAFF

size: many
D: NA
V: TRBV7-2
J: TRBJ2-5
DNA: TGTGCCAGCAGCTTAGTTGGGGGCCAAGAGACCCAGTACTTC
CDR3: CASSLVGGQETQYF

size: NA
D: NA
V: TRBV7-2
J: TRBJ2-1
DNA: TGTGCCAGCAGCTTAAGTTGGAGCAGGGCGGGTGAGCAGTTCTTC
CDR3: CASSLSWSRAGEQFF

size: NA
D: NA
V: TRBV28
J: TRBJ2-1
DNA: TGTGCCAGCACCCGAGGTCCTTGGTCAGACGACAATGAGCAGTTCTTC
CDR3: CASTRGPWSDDNEQFF

size: many
D: TRBD2
V: TRBV20-1
J: TRBJ2-7
DNA: TGCAGTGCCACGGAGACTAGCGGATACGAGCAGTACTTC
CDR3: CSATETSGYEQYF

size: NA
D: NA
V: TRBV7-9
J: TRBJ1-1
DNA: TGTGCCAGCAGCTTTGTCAGACCCACTGAAGCTTTCTTT
CDR3: CASSFVRPTEAFF

size: few
D: NA
V: TRBV6-5
J: TRBJ1-6
DNA: TGTGCCAGCAGTCGACTCGTGGGCCCTAGCTCCTATAATTCACCCCTCCACTTT
CDR3: CASSRLVGPSSYNSPLHF

size: NA
D: NA
V: TRBV5-1
J: TRBJ2-2
DNA: TGCGCCAGCAGCTTGGTGGCTATAAACACCGGGGAGCTGTTTTTT
CDR3: CASSLVAINTGELFF

size: NA
D: NA
V: TRBV27
J: TRBJ2-1
DNA: TGTGCCAGCGGTAAAGGGATCGGTCCGGGGATGTCCTACAATGAGCAGTTCTTC
CDR3: CASGKGIGPGMSYNEQFF

size: NA
D: TRBD2
V: TRBV29-1
J: TRBJ2-3
DNA: TGCAGCGTTGTTCCCAGCGGGATCAGCACAGATACGCAGTATTTT
CDR3: CSVVPSGISTDTQYF

size: few
D: TRBD1
V: TRBV29-1
J: TRBJ2-5
DNA: TGCAGCGTAGGACAGGTCCAAGAGACCCAGTACTTC
CDR3: CSVGQVQETQYF

size: many
D: NA
V: TRBV7-6
J: TRBJ2-2
DNA: TGTGCCAGCAGCTTAAGGACAGATCTGAACACCGGGGAGCTGTTTTTT
CDR3: CASSLRTDLNTGELFF

size: NA
D: NA
V: TRBV3-1
J: TRBJ2-4
DNA: TGTGCCAGCAGCCTGGAACAGGGAGCCAAAAACATTCAGTACTTC
CDR3: CASSLEQGAKNIQYF

size: NA
D: TRBD2
V: TRBV6-2/TRBV6-3
J: TRBJ2-5
DNA: TGTGCCAGCAGTTACTCGCTCCTAGCGGCGTGGAAAGAGACCCAGTACTTC
CDR3: CASSYSLLAAWKETQYF

size: NA
D: NA
V: TRBV11-2
J: TRBJ2-1
DNA: TGTGCCAGCAGCTTAGACCGAGGTGAGCAGTTCTTC
CDR3: CASSLDRGEQFF

size: NA
D: TRBD2
V: TRBV7-2
J: TRBJ2-3
DNA: TGTGCCAGCAGCTTACGGATGACTAGCGGAAGCACAGATACGCAGTATTTT
CDR3: CASSLRMTSGSTDTQYF

size: few
D: NA
V: TRBV29-1
J: TRBJ1-4
DNA: TGCAGCGTTTCCCTTGAGGGGGACAAACTGTTTTTT
CDR3: CSVSLEGDKLFF